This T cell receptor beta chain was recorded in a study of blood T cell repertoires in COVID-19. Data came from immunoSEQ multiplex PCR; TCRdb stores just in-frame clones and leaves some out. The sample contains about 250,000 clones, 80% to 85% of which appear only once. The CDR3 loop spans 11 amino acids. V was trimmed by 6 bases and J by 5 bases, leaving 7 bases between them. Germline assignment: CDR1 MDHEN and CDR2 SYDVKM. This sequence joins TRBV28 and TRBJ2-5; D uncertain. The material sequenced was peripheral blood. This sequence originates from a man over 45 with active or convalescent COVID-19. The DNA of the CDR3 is TGTGCCAGCAGCAGTTTGGAGACCCAGTACTTC. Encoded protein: CASSSLETQYF.